Detailed here is one T cell receptor beta chain. Its antigen is unknown. CD45RO-negative cells were positively selected for CCR7, leaving out terminally differentiated effector memory CD45RA+ cells. The sample belongs to a study of shared clonotypes between healthy human individuals. Study overall: CD8 memory received one plate per donor, CD8 naive two, CD4 memory three and CD4 naive three. Study conclusions and caveats: Estimated richness was generally greater in naive than memory subsets.

V lost 6 bases and J 2 bases, leaving 16 bases between the germline ends. The CDR3 is 16 amino acids. Germline V CDR1 and CDR2: MNHEY, SMNVEV (reference sequence). In the source study's methods: With immunoSEQ giving junction-only sequences and no quality scores, filtering differed. Repertoires were generated with immunoSEQ multiplex PCR, while TCRdb's copy carries only in-frame clones and drops some. That table supplies the V and J calls and clone size; D and trimming were determined from the DNA. The table includes around 2.1 million clones, more than 85% detected once. The TCR originated in a man between 18 and 35 years old in good health. Some clones in this sample may be carry-over from other donors' samples. Input material: naive CD8+ T cells from PBMCs. The chain combines TRBV27 with TRBJ2-2; perhaps D is TRBD1 or TRBD2 (6 bases each). DNA for the CDR3: TGTGCCAGCAGGCCGGTTGTGGGGGGCAACACCGGGGAGCTGTTTTTT. This gives the protein CASRPVVGGNTGELFF.